This is a list of T cell receptor beta chains from one sample in a study of T cell repertoires in cytomegalovirus infection. TCRdb fed the reads into MiXCR, producing one record per CDR3 protein. Of over 150,000 distinct CDR3 sequences in the sample, roughly an eighth are singletons; the top ten hold 25% to 30%. The sequenced material came from PBMCs. The receptors derive from a human donor in good health (CMV status not recorded). Some clones in this sample may be carry-over from other donors' samples. Each CDR3 is given with its conserved first and last residue. The D gene is left open where the match is weak. Rows give clone size only sometimes, using once, few, many, or a class for an expanded clone.

>many|TRBJ2-7|16|TRBD1|TRBV18
TGTGCCAGCTCACCACCGGGGACAGGGGTACTCTACGAGCAGTACTTC
CASSPPGTGVLYEQYF
>few|TRBJ2-1|14|NA|TRBV28
TGTGCCAGCAGTCGGTACTCGGCCTACAATGAGCAGTTCTTC
CASSRYSAYNEQFF
>many|TRBJ2-2|15|NA|TRBV7-8
TGTGCCAGCAGTTCAAGACCGTTCCCAACCGGGGAGCTGTTTTTT
CASSSRPFPTGELFF
>few|TRBJ1-2|15|TRBD1|TRBV6-5
TGTGCCAGCAGTACGCGGGACAGGGGGGACTATGGCTACACCTTC
CASSTRDRGDYGYTF
>few|TRBJ2-7|14|NA|TRBV14
TGTGCCAGCAGCCAAGGGCTCGGGCCCTACGAGCAGTACTTC
CASSQGLGPYEQYF
>many|TRBJ2-7|14|NA|TRBV7-8
TGTGCCAGCAGCTTATTCGGCAGTTCCTACGAGCAGTACTTC
CASSLFGSSYEQYF
>many|TRBJ2-7|15|TRBD1|TRBV7-2
TGTGCCAGCAGCTCCCCGGGACAGGGGAACTACGAGCAGTACTTC
CASSSPGQGNYEQYF
>many|TRBJ1-1|15|TRBD1|TRBV7-2
TGTGCCAGCAGCGGTACCCGGGACAGCTACACTGAAGCTTTCTTT
CASSGTRDSYTEAFF
>few|TRBJ2-7|14|NA|TRBV6-5
TGTGCCAGCAGTTACTCCCGGACAGCATACGAGCAGTACTTC
CASSYSRTAYEQYF
>NA|TRBJ2-1|13|NA|TRBV7-3
TGTGCCAGCAGCTTCAGTCTGGGGAATGAGCAGTTCTTC
CASSFSLGNEQFF
>NA|TRBJ1-3|18|TRBD1|TRBV29-1
TGCAGCGTTGAAGGCGGGACAGGGGACTTACTCTCTGGAAACACCATATATTTT
CSVEGGTGDLLSGNTIYF
>many|TRBJ1-4|15|TRBD1|TRBV28
TGTGCCAGCGAAATAGGCGGACAGGGGGATGAAAAACTGTTTTTT
CASEIGGQGDEKLFF
>few|TRBJ1-1|14|TRBD1|TRBV4-1
TGCGCCAGCAGCCAGGGGACAGGGCGAACTGAAGCTTTCTTT
CASSQGTGRTEAFF
>NA|TRBJ2-2|17|TRBD1|TRBV24-1
TGTGCCACCAGTGATGCAAAGGGGGCGCCGAACACCGGGGAGCTGTTTTTT
CATSDAKGAPNTGELFF
>many|TRBJ1-6|14|NA|TRBV7-8
TGTGCCAGCAGCGCAAACTCATATGGATCACCCCTCCACTTT
CASSANSYGSPLHF
>NA|TRBJ2-6|16|NA|TRBV19
TGTGCCAGTAGTATAGCATCGGTCTCTGGGGCCAACGTCCTGACTTTC
CASSIASVSGANVLTF
>NA|TRBJ2-7|14|TRBD2|TRBV28
TGTGCCGGGGGGACTAGCGGGAGTGTGTACGAGCAGTACTTC
CAGGTSGSVYEQYF
>NA|TRBJ1-1|15|TRBD1|TRBV4-3
TGCGCCAGCAGCCAGGCCGACAGGGTGGGGACTGAAGCTTTCTTT
CASSQADRVGTEAFF
>many|TRBJ1-1|11|NA|TRBV29-1
TGCAGCGTCGCAGATTCTCCTGAAGCTTTCTTT
CSVADSPEAFF
>few|TRBJ2-2|16|NA|TRBV5-6
TGTGCCAGCAGCGAACGAGACCTAGCTTTATCCGGGGAGCTGTTTTTT
CASSERDLALSGELFF
>NA|TRBJ2-7|14|NA|TRBV13
TGTGCCAGCAGCTACGCAGATAACAGCTACGAGCAGTACTTC
CASSYADNSYEQYF
>few|TRBJ1-1|16|NA|TRBV5-1
TGCGCCAGCAGCTTGGGTGAAATACAGAGGAACACTGAAGCTTTCTTT
CASSLGEIQRNTEAFF
>few|TRBJ2-2|11|NA|TRBV6-2/TRBV6-3
TGTGCCACCCTCGGGGGGCCGGAGCTGTTTTTT
CATLGGPELFF
>few|TRBJ1-6|16|TRBD1|TRBV5-6
TGTGCCAGCAGCTGCCTATGGGACAGGGATTGCTCACCCCTCCACTTT
CASSCLWDRDCSPLHF
>NA|TRBJ1-1|13|NA|TRBV5-1
TGCGCCAGCCGTTTAGATGTGAACACTGAAGCTTTCTTT
CASRLDVNTEAFF
>NA|TRBJ2-2|15|NA|TRBV29-1
TGCAGCGTTGAATGGACAGAGGAGGCCACCGGGGAGCTGTTTTTT
CSVEWTEEATGELFF
>many|TRBJ1-1|14|NA|TRBV6-5
TGTGCCAGCAGTACTGGACCGGCCAGCACTGAAGCTTTCTTT
CASSTGPASTEAFF
>NA|TRBJ2-1|14|NA|TRBV11-3
TGTGCCAGCAGTCCCGAAGGGTTGGGCAGTGAGCAGTTCTTC
CASSPEGLGSEQFF
>many|TRBJ2-3|15|TRBD2|TRBV4-2
TGTGCCAGCAGCAGGACTAGCGGGGGGCAAGATACGCAGTATTTT
CASSRTSGGQDTQYF
>few|TRBJ2-1|13|TRBD2|TRBV25-1
TGTGCCACAAGAGCGGGGGCGTACAATGAGCAGTTCTTC
CATRAGAYNEQFF
>many|TRBJ1-1|12|NA|TRBV28
TGTGCCAGCAACCCGGATCACAACGAAGCTTTCTTT
CASNPDHNEAFF
>NA|TRBJ2-7|14|NA|TRBV4-1
TGCGCCAGCAGCCAAAACAGGCAGGGTGACGAGCAGTACTTC
CASSQNRQGDEQYF
>many|TRBJ2-5|13|NA|TRBV7-2
TGTGCCAGCAGCTTAGAGGGGGGTCAGACCCAGTACTTC
CASSLEGGQTQYF
>many|TRBJ1-4|14|NA|TRBV28
TGTGCCAGCGGATTTTATCGGCCTGATGAAAAACTGTTTTTT
CASGFYRPDEKLFF
>many|TRBJ1-4|18|NA|TRBV28
TGTGCCAGGCCCGGGAAGGGGGGTTTGGGTCTTGATAATGAAAAACTGTTTTTT
CARPGKGGLGLDNEKLFF
>many|TRBJ2-2|14|NA|TRBV7-3
TGTGCCAGCAGCTTGTGGGAGGTGGCCGGGGAGCTGTTTTTT
CASSLWEVAGELFF
>few|TRBJ1-1|13|NA|TRBV6-1
TGTGCCAGCAGTGAAACTATGAACACTGAAGCTTTCTTT
CASSETMNTEAFF
>NA|TRBJ1-1|13|NA|TRBV2
TGTGCCGGTGGGGGGGGCAGGAACACTGAAGCTTTCTTT
CAGGGGRNTEAFF
>many|TRBJ2-1|14|NA|TRBV7-9
TGTGCCAGCAGCTTAGATCTAAAGGGCAATGAGCAGTTCTTC
CASSLDLKGNEQFF
>many|TRBJ2-5|14|TRBD1|TRBV7-2
TGTGCCAGCAGCACCCAGGGGGCCCGAGAGACCCAGTACTTC
CASSTQGARETQYF
>many|TRBJ2-1|15|TRBD1|TRBV7-8
TGTGCCAGCAGCTTCCGGGACAGGGGGCCCAATGAGCAGTTCTTC
CASSFRDRGPNEQFF
>NA|TRBJ2-6|18|NA|TRBV20-1
TGCAGTGCTAGATTCGGGGGGCCCAAGGACGCTGGGGCCAACGTCCTGACTTTC
CSARFGGPKDAGANVLTF
>many|TRBJ1-4|13|NA|TRBV5-4
TGTGCCAGCAGCACGGAGGGGGGTGAAAAACTGTTTTTT
CASSTEGGEKLFF
>many|TRBJ2-7|14|NA|TRBV7-2
TGTGCCAGCAGCTTATACCACGGGCCCTACGAGCAGTACTTC
CASSLYHGPYEQYF
>many|TRBJ2-5|14|TRBD1|TRBV7-2
TGTGCCAGCAGCCCGGGACAGGGGTTGGAGACCCAGTACTTC
CASSPGQGLETQYF
>many|TRBJ1-2|14|TRBD1|TRBV12-3/TRBV12-4
TGTGCCAGCAGTTTAATGCCAGGGGGCTATGGCTACACCTTC
CASSLMPGGYGYTF
>many|TRBJ2-2|16|TRBD1|TRBV7-6
TGTGCCAGCAGCTTTTTAGGGACAGGGTTCACCGGGGAGCTGTTTTTT
CASSFLGTGFTGELFF
>NA|TRBJ2-5|13|NA|TRBV28
TGTGCCAGCAGTTTAGTTTATCGGGAGACCCAGTACTTC
CASSLVYRETQYF
>many|TRBJ2-3|15|NA|TRBV7-2
TGTGCCAGCAGCTTAATCCCCCGAGGGACAGATACGCAGTATTTT
CASSLIPRGTDTQYF